This entry lists 20 T cell receptor beta chains sequenced from one sample in a study of shared clonotypes between healthy human individuals. Clones were read by immunoSEQ multiplex PCR, and TCRdb kept only the in-frame ones, dropping some. The sample shows some 1,100,000 clones, around three quarters of them seen only once. Input material: memory CD4+ T cells from PBMCs. The subset: CD45RA-negative fraction. Receptors originate from a man aged 18 to 30 in good health. Some clones in this sample may be carry-over from other donors' samples.

This chain joins TRBV5-1 and TRBJ1-4; 10 bases are a match to TRBD1. V lost 2 bases, J lost 8 bases, and 6 bases stayed unmatched. The CDR3 sequence is 15 residues long. In germline, CDR1 is SGHRS, CDR2 YFSETQ. CDR3 loop: CASSLETGGDEKLFF. As DNA, the CDR3 is TGCGCCAGCAGCTTAGAGACAGGGGGCGACGAAAAACTGTTTTTT.

Only a few counts were recorded for this clone. Other DNA sequences in this specimen translate into the identical CDR3. The CDR3 DNA is TGCGCCAGCAGCTATGATAACTACGAGCAGTACTTC. It codes for CASSYDNYEQYF. V gene TRBV5-1 combines with J gene TRBJ2-7; no definite D call. Germline V gene sequence: CDR1 SGHRS, CDR2 YFSETQ. The CDR3 is 12 amino acids. V lost 3 bases to trimming and J lost 3 bases, with 7 bases between them.

This rearrangement joins TRBV5-1 to TRBJ2-7; TRBD2 aligns across 15 bases. V shed 4 bases, J shed 1 base, and the junction held 3 bases outside the gene matches. This CDR3 is built from 16 residues. The germline V gene has CDR1 SGHRS and CDR2 YFSETQ. Written as DNA, the CDR3 is TGCGCCAGCAGCGGCGGGACTAGCGGGAGGTCCTACGAGCAGTACTTC. As protein: CASSGGTSGRSYEQYF. The whole variable domain, filled in from reference TRBV5-1 and TRBJ2-7, reads KAGVTQTPRYLIKTRGQQVTLSCSPISGHRSVSWYQQTPGQGLQFLFEYFSETQRNKGNFPGRFSGRQFSNSRSEMNVSTLELGDSALYLCASSGGTSGRSYEQYFGPGTRLTVT.

The rearrangement joins TRBV5-1 to TRBJ2-1, with a tentative D call TRBD2 (5 bases). CDR1 and CDR2 (germline): SGHRS, YFSETQ. Trimming took off 5 bases at V and 6 bases at J, with 15 bases between the two ends. The CDR3 contains 14 residues. The CDR3 sequence: CASSYLQSGNEQFF. CDR3 sequence (DNA): TGCGCCAGCAGTTACCTGCAAAGCGGCAATGAGCAGTTCTTC.

J is TRBJ2-7 and V is TRBV4-2; D perhaps matches TRBD1 (6 bases). V was pared by 2 bases and J by 2 bases, with 10 bases between. The CDR3 has 14 amino acids. Germline V lookup: CDR1 LGHNA, CDR2 YNFKEQ. CDR3 residues: CASSQQGITYEQYF. The CDR3 nucleotides are TGTGCCAGCAGCCAACAGGGGATAACCTACGAGCAGTACTTC.

The genes are TRBV6-1 and TRBJ2-1, with 7 bases that match TRBD1. Trimming took 2 bases from V and 2 from J; bases not matched to a gene: 6. Per germline, CDR1 MNHNS and CDR2 SASEGT. The CDR3 is 16 amino acids. The CDR3 here is CASSELGQGAYNEQFF. The CDR3 nucleotides read TGTGCCAGCAGTGAACTAGGCCAGGGGGCCTACAATGAGCAGTTCTTC.

This clone occurred once. The chain carries TRBV9 and TRBJ1-2; D unresolved. The length of the CDR3 is 14 residues. Germline CDR1 and CDR2: SGDLS and YYNGEE. V was shortened by 3 bases and J by 6 bases, with 15 bases between the two germline ends. CDR3 in amino acids: CASSALEGRHGYTF. The DNA for the CDR3 is TGTGCCAGCAGCGCCCTGGAAGGGCGGCATGGCTACACCTTC. Complete variable domain (other parts from reference TRBV9 and TRBJ1-2): DSGVTQTPKHLITATGQRVTLRCSPRSGDLSVYWYQQSLDQGLQFLIQYYNGEERAKGNILERFSAQQFPDLHSELNLSSLELGDSALYFCASSALEGRHGYTFGSGTRLTVV.

This chain uses TRBV2 with TRBJ2-7; 10 bases align to TRBD2. CDR3 length: 15 residues. The germline V gene has CDR1 SNHLY and CDR2 FYNNEI. The V and J ends lost 8 bases and 2 bases, in that order; junction bases with no gene match: 9. CDR3 sequence reads: CASQKGSGRAYEQYF. CDR3 nucleotides: TGTGCCAGCCAAAAGGGCAGCGGGAGGGCCTACGAGCAGTACTTC.

The chain recombines TRBV6-1 with TRBJ2-5; D ambiguous. The germline V gene has CDR1 MNHNS and CDR2 SASEGT. The CDR3 loop spans 14 amino acids. The V end lost 9 bases, the J end lost 5 bases, and 19 bases lay between the germline ends. The CDR3 loop reads CASSPHSQAETQYF. CDR3 DNA: TGTGCCAGTTCCCCTCACTCCCAGGCGGAGACCCAGTACTTC.

Regarding this clone: This may arise from a read error, as a much more abundant clone is one base away. At the DNA level, this CDR3 is encoded by other sequences in the same sample as well. The chain uses TRBV7-9 and TRBJ2-1, with D unclear. The CDR3 consists of 12 residues. The germline gives CDR1 SEHNR, CDR2 FQNEAQ (reference sequence). V shed 1 base and J shed 4 bases, with 2 bases lying between them. This CDR3 is CASSLGYNEQFF. CDR3 DNA: TGTGCCAGCAGCTTAGGTTACAATGAGCAGTTCTTC.

In this sample, this clone turned up a few times. This chain uses TRBV2 with TRBJ2-7; unclear D gene. The germline gives CDR1 SNHLY, CDR2 FYNNEI. Between the trimmed V and J ends, which lost 4 bases and 7 bases, there was a span of 14 bases. This CDR3 is built from 13 residues. The CDR3 DNA is TGTGCCAGCAGTGTTGAAGTATCTGGTGAGCAGTACTTC. It yields the protein CASSVEVSGEQYF.

V gene TRBV7-2 combines with J gene TRBJ1-2; no definite D call. Germline lookup yields CDR1 SGHTA and CDR2 FQGNSA. The CDR3 is made up of 14 amino acids. Trimming took 1 base from V and 4 from J, leaving 10 bases between them. The CDR3 region has the DNA TGTGCCAGCAGCTTAGGCCAGAGAATCTATGGCTACACCTTC. Amino acids: CASSLGQRIYGYTF.

The V call is TRBV5-1, the J call TRBJ2-3, with TRBD1 identical over 7 bases. V lost 3 bases, J lost 6 bases, and 7 bases stayed unmatched. Germline values: CDR1 SGHRS, CDR2 YFSETQ. CDR3 size: 14 residues. CDR3 nucleotides: TGCGCCAGCAGCTCGGACAGGCCGAGGGATACGCAGTATTTT. This sequence encodes CASSSDRPRDTQYF.

The genes are TRBV2 and TRBJ2-1; tentative D call: TRBD1 (6 bases). The CDR3 is 14 residues long. The germline V gene encodes CDR1 SNHLY and CDR2 FYNNEI. Trimming took 9 bases from V and 6 from J, leaving 18 bases between them. The CDR3 sequence: CASNSPGVVNEQFF. The CDR3, as DNA: TGTGCCAGTAATAGTCCAGGGGTTGTCAATGAGCAGTTCTTC.

The rearrangement joins TRBV6-5 to TRBJ2-2, with D maybe TRBD2 (6 bases). Trimming left V 6 bases short and J 5 bases short, with 16 bases between. In germline, CDR1 is MNHEY, CDR2 SVGAGI. The CDR3 extends over 15 amino acids. The DNA for the CDR3 is TGTGCCAGCAGCCAGGCAGGGCGGGGAACCGGGGAGCTGTTTTTT. It is translated as CASSQAGRGTGELFF.

The chain joins TRBV19 to TRBJ1-5, with TRBD1 identical over 7 bases. Germline V gives CDR1 LNHDA, CDR2 SQIVND (reference sequence). After removal of 0 bases from V and 6 bases from J, the junction contained 5 bases not matched to a gene. This CDR3 has 15 amino acids. The CDR3 spells CASSIDYRGTQPQHF. The DNA of the CDR3 is TGTGCCAGTAGTATAGATTACAGGGGTACTCAGCCCCAGCATTTT.

This chain uses TRBV23-1 with TRBJ2-7; unclear D gene. TRBV23-1 is an ORF, and what it does is uncertain. The ends were cut back, 11 bases at V and 2 bases at J, with 13 bases in the middle. This CDR3 comprises 12 residues. The CDR3 is CAGRRGTYEQYF. The DNA of the CDR3 is TGCGCCGGACGGCGTGGAACCTACGAGCAGTACTTC.

A note on this clone: A much larger clone sits a single nucleotide away, making a read error possible. The CDR3 sequence: CASTNQETQYF. DNA for the CDR3: TGTGCCAGCACCAACCAAGAGACCCAGTACTTC. This chain links TRBV11-2 with TRBJ2-5; D remains ambiguous. V was shortened by 7 bases and J by 0 bases, with 3 bases between the two germline ends. Germline V gene data show CDR1 as SGHAT and CDR2 as FQNNGV. The CDR3 has 11 residues.

This chain links TRBV5-4 with TRBJ2-3; 9 bases are shared with TRBD1. Trimming cost V 3 bases and J 2 bases; bases outside gene matches: 7. Germline assignment: CDR1 SGHNT and CDR2 YYREEE (reference sequence). The length of the CDR3 is 16 residues. CDR3 protein: CASSWRTGANTDTQYF. DNA for the CDR3: TGTGCCAGCAGCTGGAGGACAGGGGCCAACACAGATACGCAGTATTTT.

The gene calls are TRBV25-1 and TRBJ2-7; D is undetermined. V shed 6 bases and J shed 2 bases, with 14 bases lying between them. Per the germline V gene, CDR1 is MGHDK and CDR2 is SYGVNS. The CDR3 is 14 amino acids. CDR3: CASSKPGSPYEQYF. CDR3 nucleotide sequence: TGTGCCAGCAGCAAGCCCGGGTCCCCCTACGAGCAGTACTTC.